The clone carrying this TCR beta chain was seen more than once but under ten times. Antigen: not known. Per the germline V gene, CDR1 is SGHRS and CDR2 is YFSETQ. This CDR3 is built from 15 residues. V lost 4 bases to trimming and J lost 3 bases; unmatched junction nucleotides: 3. The data belong to a study of CD8 T cells in ankylosing spondylitis. General observations from the study: Disease-linked clones reportedly showed significant enrichment in matched ankylosing spondylitis synovial fluid. Some of the motif variants had earlier been found in reactive arthritis patients' fluid and blood. Blood of patients with ankylosing spondylitis appeared to be characterized by a TCR beta motif of roughly eight highly homologous variants.

Molecular-barcoded quantitative 5'-RACE produced these TCR beta libraries. Each CDR3 protein gets one entry after TCRdb re-called the 5' RACE reads with MiXCR. The repertoire holds a few hundred thousand distinct CDR3 sequences, with approximately 20% as singletons. The chain employs TRBV5-1 and TRBJ1-5, with TRBD1 matching 11 bases. The sequencing input was blood, either unsorted or a sorted T cell fraction (not recorded which). The TCR sequence derives from a male donor with ankylosing spondylitis. DNA for the CDR3: TGCGCCAGCAGCCCGGGACAGGGGGTCAATCAGCCCCAGCATTTT. Translated: CASSPGQGVNQPQHF.